This is a list of T cell receptor beta chains from one sample in a study of CD8 T cells in ankylosing spondylitis. TCRdb recomputed calls from the 5' RACE reads with MiXCR, one row per CDR3 protein. The repertoire holds fewer than 550,000 distinct CDR3 sequences, with over 4% as singletons. Input material: blood, either unsorted or a sorted T cell fraction (not recorded which). Source of these receptors: a male donor with ankylosing spondylitis. Both conserved end residues are part of each CDR3. D genes are given only for firm matches. A clone size is listed for some rows: how often the clone was seen (once, few, many), or a class if it is expanded.

D: -
J: TRBJ1-3
V: TRBV6-1
size: many
DNA: TGTGCCAGCGCAAGGAGTGGAGGTTCTGGAAACACCATATATTTT
CDR3: CASARSGGSGNTIYF

D: -
J: TRBJ1-5
V: TRBV20-1
size: few
DNA: TGCAGGGGAACCTCAGGGAATCAGCCCCAGCATTTT
CDR3: CRGTSGNQPQHF

D: TRBD1
J: TRBJ2-6
V: TRBV11-2
size: many
DNA: TGTGCCAGCAGCCCAGGGACAGAGAGCTCTGGGGCCAACGTCCTGACTTTC
CDR3: CASSPGTESSGANVLTF

D: -
J: TRBJ2-5
V: TRBV4-3
size: many
DNA: TGCGCCAGCAGCCAATACTTTACAGGGCTGGAGACCCAGTACTTC
CDR3: CASSQYFTGLETQYF

D: -
J: TRBJ2-3
V: TRBV29-1
size: many
DNA: TGCAGCGTTGCCGGGGGTCGGGATACGCAGTATTTT
CDR3: CSVAGGRDTQYF

D: -
J: TRBJ2-7
V: TRBV10-3
size: many
DNA: TGTGCCATCAGTGAGGGCAGGAACACCTACGAGCAGTACTTC
CDR3: CAISEGRNTYEQYF

D: -
J: TRBJ2-3
V: TRBV6-2/TRBV6-3
size: -
DNA: TGTGCCAGCAGTTACCGGGGGTCAGATACGCAGTATTTT
CDR3: CASSYRGSDTQYF

D: -
J: TRBJ1-1
V: TRBV5-1
size: -
DNA: TGCGCCAGCAGCCCGGGTTGGGGCGGCACTGAAGCTTTCTTT
CDR3: CASSPGWGGTEAFF

D: -
J: TRBJ1-6
V: TRBV7-2
size: many
DNA: TGTGCCAGCAGTTCGCCCTGGGAGGGGACCAATTCACCCCTCCACTTT
CDR3: CASSSPWEGTNSPLHF

D: TRBD2
J: TRBJ2-3
V: TRBV7-2
size: -
DNA: TGTGCCAGCAGCCTTCTGACTAGCTCGGATACGCAGTATTTT
CDR3: CASSLLTSSDTQYF

D: TRBD1
J: TRBJ1-5
V: TRBV29-1
size: many
DNA: TGCAGCGTTAGACAGGGCTCGGATCAGCCCCAGCATTTT
CDR3: CSVRQGSDQPQHF

D: TRBD1
J: TRBJ1-2
V: TRBV19
size: few
DNA: TGTGCCAGTAGACCCCGGGACAGTTATTATGGCTACACCTTC
CDR3: CASRPRDSYYGYTF

D: TRBD2
J: TRBJ2-1
V: TRBV20-1
size: many
DNA: TGCAGTGCCGGGACTAGCGGAGGGCATACGCAGTTCTTC
CDR3: CSAGTSGGHTQFF

D: -
J: TRBJ2-3
V: TRBV12-3/TRBV12-4
size: many
DNA: TGTGCCAGCAGCCCCCGCGGCAGGGCTAGCACAGATACGCAGTATTTT
CDR3: CASSPRGRASTDTQYF

D: -
J: TRBJ2-1
V: TRBV2
size: few
DNA: TGTGCCAGCAGACGGGGCAGGAACAATGAGCAGTTCTTC
CDR3: CASRRGRNNEQFF

D: -
J: TRBJ1-1
V: TRBV15
size: many
DNA: TGTGCCACCAGCACCGCCGGTGGGAACACTGAAGCTTTCTTT
CDR3: CATSTAGGNTEAFF

D: -
J: TRBJ2-1
V: TRBV6-1
size: many
DNA: TGTGCCAGCATGTTCAGCAGCTTCTACAATGAGCAGTTCTTC
CDR3: CASMFSSFYNEQFF

D: TRBD2
J: TRBJ2-4
V: TRBV4-1
size: -
DNA: TGCGCCAGCAGCCACGAGACTAGCGGGAGGGCCCAGGGCATTCAGTACTTC
CDR3: CASSHETSGRAQGIQYF

D: TRBD1
J: TRBJ2-1
V: TRBV20-1
size: many
DNA: TGCAGTGCTCCTTATCGACAGGGTTACAATGAGCAGTTCTTC
CDR3: CSAPYRQGYNEQFF

D: -
J: TRBJ1-6
V: TRBV5-1
size: many
DNA: TGCGCCAGCAGCTTGAAATCTGGGGGGAACGTGAATTCACCCCTCCACTTT
CDR3: CASSLKSGGNVNSPLHF